The clone carrying this T cell receptor (beta chain) was recorded only once. The antigen remains undetermined. Trimming pared 6 bases from V and 2 bases from J, leaving 13 bases between. This CDR3 comprises 14 residues. CDR1 is MNHEY and CDR2 is SMNVEV in the germline V gene (reference sequence). All glioblastoma patients lacked an isocitrate dehydrogenase mutation. Before vaccination, two weeks after the third vaccination, and at progression, PBMC were collected. This sample was taken from a study of glioma-infiltrating T cells after dendritic cell vaccination. Study in general: Treatment, given 2003 to 2012, was autologous tumor lysate-pulsed dendritic cell vaccination.

Whole-study findings and limits: Complete blood and tumor specimen sets were limited to few patients.

Repertoires were generated with immunoSEQ multiplex PCR, while TCRdb's copy carries only in-frame clones and drops some. Of around 100,000 clones listed, roughly 79% are singletons. Source: blood, taken before dendritic cell vaccination. This sequence was found in a human donor with glioblastoma. The chain recombines TRBV27 with TRBJ1-1; D may be TRBD1 (6 bases). The CDR3 here is CASSARGGNTEAFF. The CDR3 DNA reads TGTGCCAGCAGCGCCAGGGGCGGAAACACTGAAGCTTTCTTT.